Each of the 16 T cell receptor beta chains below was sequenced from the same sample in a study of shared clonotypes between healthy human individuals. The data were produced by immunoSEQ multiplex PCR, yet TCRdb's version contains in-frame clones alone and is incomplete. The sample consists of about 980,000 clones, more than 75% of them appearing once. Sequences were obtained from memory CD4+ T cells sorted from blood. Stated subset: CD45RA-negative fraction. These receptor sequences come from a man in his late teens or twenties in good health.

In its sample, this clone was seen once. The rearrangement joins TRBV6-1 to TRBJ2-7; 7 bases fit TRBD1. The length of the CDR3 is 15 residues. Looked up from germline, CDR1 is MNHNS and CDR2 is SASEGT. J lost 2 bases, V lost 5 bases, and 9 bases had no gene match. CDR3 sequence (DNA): TGTGCCAGCAGTTTAATGGGGACAGACCCCTACGAGCAGTACTTC. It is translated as CASSLMGTDPYEQYF.

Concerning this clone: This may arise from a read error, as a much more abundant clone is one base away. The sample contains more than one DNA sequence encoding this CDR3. CDR3 sequence reads: CASSLGQGKETQYF. DNA for the CDR3: TGTGCCAGCAGCTTGGGACAGGGAAAAGAGACCCAGTACTTC. The gene calls are TRBV5-8 and TRBJ2-5; 7 positions match TRBD1. This CDR3 has 14 residues. From germline, CDR1 is SGHTS and CDR2 YDEGEE. The V gene end was trimmed by 0 bases and the J gene end by 3 bases; junction bases not matched to a gene: 2.

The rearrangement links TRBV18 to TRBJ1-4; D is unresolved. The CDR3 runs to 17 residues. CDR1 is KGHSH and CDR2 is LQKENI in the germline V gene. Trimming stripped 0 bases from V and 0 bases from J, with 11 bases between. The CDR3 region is CASSPPASIATNEKLFF. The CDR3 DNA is TGTGCCAGCTCACCACCAGCCTCAATTGCAACTAATGAAAAACTGTTTTTT.

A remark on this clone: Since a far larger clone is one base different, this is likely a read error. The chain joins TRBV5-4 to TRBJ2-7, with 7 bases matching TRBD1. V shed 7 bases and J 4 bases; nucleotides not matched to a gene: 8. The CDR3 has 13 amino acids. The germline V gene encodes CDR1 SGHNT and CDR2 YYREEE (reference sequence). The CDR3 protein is CASGPGQQYEQYF. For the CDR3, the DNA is TGTGCCAGCGGCCCGGGACAGCAATACGAGCAGTACTTC.

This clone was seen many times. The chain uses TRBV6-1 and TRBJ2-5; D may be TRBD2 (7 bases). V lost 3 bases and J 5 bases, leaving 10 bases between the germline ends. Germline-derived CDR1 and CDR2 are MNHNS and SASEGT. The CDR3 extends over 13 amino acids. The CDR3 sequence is CASSDGGPETQYF. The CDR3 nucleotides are TGTGCCAGCAGTGACGGGGGGCCGGAGACCCAGTACTTC.

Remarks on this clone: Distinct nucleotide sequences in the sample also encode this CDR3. Here the CDR3 reads CASSPGSNQPQHF. CDR3 DNA: TGTGCCAGTAGTCCGGGTAGCAATCAGCCCCAGCATTTT. J is TRBJ1-5 and V is TRBV19, with D uncertain. The CDR3 covers 13 residues. V shed 5 bases and J shed 0 bases, with 5 bases lying between them. Germline-derived CDR1 and CDR2 are LNHDA and SQIVND (reference sequence).

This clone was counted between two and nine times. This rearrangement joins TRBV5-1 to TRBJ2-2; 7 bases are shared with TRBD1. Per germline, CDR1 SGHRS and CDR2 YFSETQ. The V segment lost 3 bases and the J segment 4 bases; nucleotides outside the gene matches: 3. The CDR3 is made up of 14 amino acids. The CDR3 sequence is CASSSTGPTGELFF. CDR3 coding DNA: TGCGCCAGCAGCTCGACAGGGCCCACCGGGGAGCTGTTTTTT. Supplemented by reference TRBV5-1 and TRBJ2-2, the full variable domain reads KAGVTQTPRYLIKTRGQQVTLSCSPISGHRSVSWYQQTPGQGLQFLFEYFSETQRNKGNFPGRFSGRQFSNSRSEMNVSTLELGDSALYLCASSSTGPTGELFFGEGSRLTVL.

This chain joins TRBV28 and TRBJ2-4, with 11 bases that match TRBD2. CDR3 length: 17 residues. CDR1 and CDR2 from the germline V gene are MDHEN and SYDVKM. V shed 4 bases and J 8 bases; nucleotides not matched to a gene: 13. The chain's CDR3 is CASSSKVAGGPMDIQYF. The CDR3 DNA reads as TGTGCCAGCAGTTCCAAAGTAGCGGGAGGGCCGATGGACATTCAGTACTTC.

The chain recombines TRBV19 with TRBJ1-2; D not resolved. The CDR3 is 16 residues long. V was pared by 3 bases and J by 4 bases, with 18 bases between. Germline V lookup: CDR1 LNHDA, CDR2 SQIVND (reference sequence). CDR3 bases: TGTGCCAGTAGTATCGATTCGGGTCGCCTGGGCTATGGCTACACCTTC. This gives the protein CASSIDSGRLGYGYTF. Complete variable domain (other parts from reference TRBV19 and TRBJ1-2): DGGITQSPKYLFRKEGQNVTLSCEQNLNHDAMYWYRQDPGQGLRLIYYSQIVNDFQKGDIAEGYSVSREKKESFPLTVTSAQKNPTAFYLCASSIDSGRLGYGYTFGSGTRLTVV.

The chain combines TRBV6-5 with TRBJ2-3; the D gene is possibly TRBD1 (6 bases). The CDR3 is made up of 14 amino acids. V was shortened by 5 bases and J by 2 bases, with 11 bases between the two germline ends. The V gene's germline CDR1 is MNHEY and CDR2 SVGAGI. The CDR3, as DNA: TGTGCCAGCAGTAGAGGACAGCTCACAGATACGCAGTATTTT. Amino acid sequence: CASSRGQLTDTQYF.

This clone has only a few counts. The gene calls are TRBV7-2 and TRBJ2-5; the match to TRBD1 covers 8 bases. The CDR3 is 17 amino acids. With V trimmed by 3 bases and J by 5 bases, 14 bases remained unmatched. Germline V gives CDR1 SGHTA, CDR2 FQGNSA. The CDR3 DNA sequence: TGTGCCAGCAGCTTCTCGACGACCGGACAGGGATGGGAGACCCAGTACTTC. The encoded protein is CASSFSTTGQGWETQYF.

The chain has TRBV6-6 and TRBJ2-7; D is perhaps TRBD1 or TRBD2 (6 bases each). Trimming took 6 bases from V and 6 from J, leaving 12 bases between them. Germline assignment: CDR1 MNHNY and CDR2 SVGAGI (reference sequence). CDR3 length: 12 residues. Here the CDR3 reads CASSSEGGEQYF. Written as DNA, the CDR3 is TGTGCCAGCAGCTCAGAGGGGGGCGAGCAGTACTTC.

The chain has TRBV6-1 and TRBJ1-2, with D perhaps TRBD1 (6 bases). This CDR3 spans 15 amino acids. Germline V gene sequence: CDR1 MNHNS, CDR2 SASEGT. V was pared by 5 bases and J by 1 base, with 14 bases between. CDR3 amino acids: CASSRQTGHNYGYTF. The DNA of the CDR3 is TGTGCCAGCAGTCGTCAGACAGGCCATAACTATGGCTACACCTTC.

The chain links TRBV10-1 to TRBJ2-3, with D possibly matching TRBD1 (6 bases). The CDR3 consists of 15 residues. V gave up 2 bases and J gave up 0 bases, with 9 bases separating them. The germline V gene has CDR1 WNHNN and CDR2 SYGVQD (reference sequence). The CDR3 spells CASSETTGSTDTQYF. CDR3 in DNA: TGCGCCAGCAGTGAGACGACAGGAAGCACAGATACGCAGTATTTT.

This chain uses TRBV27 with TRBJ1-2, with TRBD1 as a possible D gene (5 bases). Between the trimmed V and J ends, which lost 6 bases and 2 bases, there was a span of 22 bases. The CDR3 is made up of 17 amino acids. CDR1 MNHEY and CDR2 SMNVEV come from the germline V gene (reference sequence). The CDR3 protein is CASRADWGEASNYGYTF. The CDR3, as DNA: TGTGCCAGCAGGGCCGACTGGGGGGAGGCTTCGAACTATGGCTACACCTTC.

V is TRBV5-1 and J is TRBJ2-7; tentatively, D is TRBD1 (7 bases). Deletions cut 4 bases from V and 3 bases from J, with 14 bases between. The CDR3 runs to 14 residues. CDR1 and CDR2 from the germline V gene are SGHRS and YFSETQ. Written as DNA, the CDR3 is TGCGCCAGCAGCCCGGCTCAGGGGGGCTACGAGCAGTACTTC. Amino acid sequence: CASSPAQGGYEQYF.